These 28 T cell receptor beta chains originate from one sample sequenced in a study of prognosis after radiotherapy for stage I lung cancer. Genomic DNA provided the template from which TCR beta CDR3 was amplified by two-round multiplex PCR. First-round PCR employed TRBV- and TRBJ-specific primers for each gene. One entry per CDR3 protein, called by TCRdb with MiXCR from the multiplex PCR reads. The sample contains fewer than 30,000 distinct CDR3 sequences, 35% to 55% of which appear only once. The source material was PBMCs, sampled before or after stereotactic body radiation therapy (not recorded which). These receptors all come from a donor at least 50 years old with non-small cell lung cancer.

The sample holds many counts of this clonotype. The J gene is TRBJ1-5, the V gene TRBV4-1; a possible D gene is TRBD1 (5 bases). The CDR3 runs 17 residues. The V gene lost 0 bases and the J gene lost 10 bases, with 22 bases spanning the gap. The germline CDR1 and CDR2 sequences are MGHRA and YSYEKL. The CDR3 coding sequence is TGCGCCAGCAGCCAAGAGGGAGGCGGCCAGGGCGGCTTACCCCAGCATTTT. Its protein is CASSQEGGGQGGLPQHF.

The gene calls are TRBV5-4 and TRBJ1-6; D perhaps matches TRBD1 (6 bases). The CDR3 spans 16 residues. Germline CDR1 is SGHNT and CDR2 is YYREEE (reference sequence). Trimming left V 0 bases short and J 7 bases short, with 14 bases between. CDR3 protein: CASSLGEGQPNSPLHF. CDR3 nucleotide sequence: TGTGCCAGCAGCTTGGGGGAAGGACAGCCCAATTCACCCCTCCACTTT.

The CDR3 coding sequence is TGTGCCAGCAGCTTGAGAGGGTGGGACCCCGGGAGGGGAGCCAAAAACATTCAGTACTTC. Encoded protein: CASSLRGWDPGRGAKNIQYF. The rearrangement links TRBV5-4 to TRBJ2-4, with 8 bases aligning to TRBD2. CDR1 is SGHNT, CDR2 YYREEE, per germline (reference sequence). There are 20 residues in the CDR3. V shed 1 base, J shed 0 bases, and the junction held 15 bases outside the gene matches. The full variable domain, with the rest looked up from reference TRBV5-4 and TRBJ2-4, is ETGVTQSPTHLIKTRGQQVTLRCSSQSGHNTVSWYQQALGQGPQFIFQYYREEENGRGNFPPRFSGLQFPNYSSELNVNALELDDSALYLCASSLRGWDPGRGAKNIQYFGAGTRLSVL.

About this clonotype itself: A far larger clone is a single base away, which makes a read error likely. V gene TRBV6-9 combines with J gene TRBJ2-1; D gene ambiguous. V was clipped by 0 bases and J by 12 bases, with 9 bases between them. Germline CDR1 and CDR2: MNHGY and SVAAGI. The CDR3 totals 12 residues. Here the CDR3 DNA reads TGTGCCAGCAGTTATTCTATCGTCGTGCAGTTCTTC. Translating gives CASSYSIVVQFF.

In this sample, this clonotype turned up many times. V and J are TRBV20-1 and TRBJ1-5; D perhaps matches TRBD1 (6 bases). Trimming took 4 bases from V and 7 from J, leaving 14 bases between them. This CDR3 region has 13 residues. Per germline, CDR1 DFQATT and CDR2 SNEGSKA (reference sequence). The CDR3 sequence is CSAKGGQGQPQHF. The CDR3 DNA reads TGCAGTGCTAAGGGGGGGCAAGGACAGCCCCAGCATTTT.

In the case of this clonotype: A far larger clone lies a single base away; this is likely a read error. The rearrangement uses TRBV7-9 and TRBJ1-2; 9 bases line up with TRBD1. J was trimmed by 3 bases and V by 3 bases; bases with no gene match: 5. The CDR3 sequence is 15 residues long. Germline CDR1 reads SEHNR; CDR2 reads FQNEAQ (reference sequence). The CDR3 DNA follows: TGTGCCAGCAGCTTCAAACAGGGGGCGGACTATGGCTACACCTTC. Amino acids: CASSFKQGADYGYTF.

By share of the sample, this clonotype is medium-sized. The chain has TRBV6-1 and TRBJ2-1; D call uncertain. CDR1 MNHNS and CDR2 SASEGT come from the germline V gene. The CDR3 runs 11 residues. Between the trimmed V and J ends, which lost 6 bases and 4 bases, there was a span of 4 bases. CDR3 nucleotides: TGTGCCAGCAGCCTATACAATGAGCAGTTCTTC. Residues: CASSLYNEQFF.

This clonotype was seen repeatedly, ten times or more. CDR3 nucleotide sequence: TGTGCCAGCAGCTTAAGCGGGACCGGAGATACGCAGTATTTT. Translated: CASSLSGTGDTQYF. This rearrangement joins TRBV7-3 to TRBJ2-3, with TRBD2 as a possible D gene (6 bases). CDR3 length: 14 amino acids. V was cut by 1 base and J by 5 bases, with 10 bases left in between. The germline V gene has CDR1 SGHTA and CDR2 FQGTGA.

This clonotype counts as medium-sized. This chain uses TRBV6-2 or TRBV6-3 with TRBJ2-2; D gene uncertain. Germline values: CDR1 MNHEY, CDR2 SVGEGT. The CDR3 loop spans 13 amino acids. Trimming took 6 bases from V and 1 from J, leaving 6 bases between them. The CDR3 here is CASRPENTGELFF. Written as DNA, the CDR3 is TGTGCCAGCAGACCAGAGAACACCGGGGAGCTGTTTTTT.

This clonotype was recorded many times. The chain uses TRBV5-1 and TRBJ2-5; TRBD2 might be the D (7 bases). Germline V gene lookup returns CDR1 SGHRS and CDR2 YFSETQ. CDR3 length: 17 amino acids. V dropped 0 bases and J dropped 1 base, with 16 bases sitting between them. The CDR3 coding sequence is TGCGCCAGCAGCTTGGGAGGGGGGGCCCAATTCCAAGAGACCCAGTACTTC. Amino acids: CASSLGGGAQFQETQYF.

This clonotype was counted between two and nine times. The rearrangement links TRBV30 to TRBJ1-6; weak D call: TRBD1 (5 bases). The CDR3 contains 13 residues. The V gene's germline CDR1 is GTSNPN and CDR2 SVGIG (reference sequence). CDR3 residues: CALGTDNNSPLHF. The CDR3 nucleotides are TGTGCTCTAGGGACTGACAATAATTCACCCCTCCACTTT.

In this sample, this clonotype turned up many times. The V and J genes are TRBV12-5 and TRBJ2-1; 7 nucleotides line up with TRBD2. The CDR3 has 13 amino acids. Germline V gives CDR1 LGHNT, CDR2 FRNRAP. Unmatched junction bases numbered 2, after V lost 5 bases and J lost 4 bases. DNA of the CDR3: TGTGCTAGTGGTAGCGGGGCATACAATGAGCAGTTCTTC. This codes for CASGSGAYNEQFF.

The V call is TRBV6-2 or TRBV6-3, the J call TRBJ2-2; D not certain. The germline V gene has CDR1 MNHEY and CDR2 SVGEGT. There are 13 residues in the CDR3. V dropped 5 bases and J dropped 9 bases, with 13 bases sitting between them. The CDR3 loop is CASSESPCWELFF. The CDR3 DNA sequence: TGTGCCAGCAGTGAATCCCCTTGCTGGGAGCTGTTTTTT.

As concerns this clonotype: A far larger clone is a single base away, which makes a read error likely. The chain joins TRBV6-5 to TRBJ1-6, with TRBD1 as a possible D gene (5 bases). The CDR3 runs 14 residues. The V end lost 6 bases, the J end lost 10 bases, and 16 bases lay between the germline ends. In germline, CDR1 is MNHEY, CDR2 SVGAGI. The DNA for the CDR3 is TGTGCCAGCAGGACGCACAGGTATTCCTCACCCCTCCACTTT. Protein sequence: CASRTHRYSSPLHF.

Notes on this clonotype: The conserved phenylalanine or tryptophan is not found at the CDR3 terminus, so this likely reflects a read error. The genes are TRBV6-1 and TRBJ2-1, with 7 bases aligning to TRBD2. Germline CDR1 and CDR2: MNHNS and SASEGT. The CDR3 has 14 amino acids. V was clipped by 8 bases and J by 6 bases; unmatched bases: 10. The CDR3 region has the DNA TGTGCCAGCTCGCGGGAGTACCTCTCCAATGAGCAGTTCTCC. It translates to CASSREYLSNEQFS.

As to this clonotype: Only one base separates this from a far larger clonotype, so it likely reflects a read error. This chain connects TRBV7-9 to TRBJ2-1, with 8 bases identical to TRBD2. The J segment lost 3 bases and the V segment lost 1 base, leaving 5 bases of the junction unmatched. The CDR3 consists of 16 residues. The germline CDR1 and CDR2 sequences are SEHNR and FQNEAQ (reference sequence). CDR3 nucleotides: TGTGCCAGCAGCTTAGTACCGGGGGGGAACTACAATGAGCAGTTCTTC. It translates to CASSLVPGGNYNEQFF.

This clonotype was recorded many times. The chain joins TRBV5-1 to TRBJ1-2; 7 nucleotides line up with TRBD1. After removal of 0 bases from V and 9 bases from J, the junction contained 5 bases not matched to a gene. This CDR3 contains 13 residues. Germline V gene data show CDR1 as SGHRS and CDR2 as YFSETQ. For the CDR3, the DNA is TGCGCCAGCAGCTTGGAGGGGGCTGATCGCTACACCTTC. This codes for CASSLEGADRYTF.

For this clonotype: At one end, the junction sequence differs from germline, possibly due to a read error. This sequence joins TRBV6-1 and TRBJ2-7; a possible D gene is TRBD1 (5 bases). Germline CDR1 is MNHNS and CDR2 is SASEGT. The CDR3 spans 14 residues. CDR3 coding DNA: TGTGCCAGCAGAACCTGGACAACTTCCTACGAGCAGTACTTT. Its translation is CASRTWTTSYEQYF.

The V gene is TRBV30, the J gene TRBJ1-6; TRBD1 matches at 7 bases. Germline values: CDR1 GTSNPN, CDR2 SVGIG (reference sequence). The CDR3 has 13 amino acids. V lost 4 bases to trimming and J lost 7 bases; unmatched junction nucleotides: 4. The CDR3 protein is CAWTGTDNSPLHF. CDR3 in DNA: TGTGCCTGGACCGGGACAGACAATTCACCCCTCCACTTT.

J is TRBJ2-2 and V is TRBV3-1; D ambiguous. Germline V gene data show CDR1 as LGHDT and CDR2 as YNNKEL (reference sequence). Trimming removed 1 base from V and 1 base from J, with 7 bases in between. CDR3 size: 15 residues. Here the CDR3 DNA reads TGTGCCAGCAGCCAAGTTGCTGGGAACACCGGGGAGCTGTTTTTT. Encoded protein: CASSQVAGNTGELFF.

By share, this clonotype ranks as medium-sized (0.01 to 0.1%). The chain couples TRBV6-4 to TRBJ2-2; TRBD2 aligns across 10 bases. The CDR3 totals 15 residues. The J segment lost 4 bases and the V segment lost 6 bases, leaving 5 bases of the junction unmatched. CDR1 and CDR2 (germline): MRHNA, SNTAGT. CDR3 DNA: TGTGCCAGCAGATGGAGCGGGGGGGGCACCGGGGAGCTGTTTTTT. This encodes CASRWSGGGTGELFF.

This clonotype was seen at least ten times. This chain connects TRBV20-1 to TRBJ2-5; possibly TRBD1 for D (5 bases). Deletions cut 5 bases from V and 3 bases from J, with 13 bases between. This CDR3 has 13 amino acids. Germline V gene data show CDR1 as DFQATT and CDR2 as SNEGSKA (reference sequence). CDR3 DNA sequence: TGCAGTGCTGACAGCATTTCTAAAGAGACCCAGTACTTC. This codes for CSADSISKETQYF.

There are many counts of this clonotype. This CDR3 is CSASSSDGTYNEQFF. DNA of the CDR3: TGCAGTGCTAGCTCTTCGGACGGGACCTACAATGAGCAGTTCTTC. The V call is TRBV20-1, the J call TRBJ2-1; perhaps TRBD2 as D (5 bases). CDR1 and CDR2 (germline): DFQATT, SNEGSKA (reference sequence). Trimming took 3 bases from V and 2 from J, leaving 14 bases between them. The CDR3 extends over 15 amino acids.

This clonotype was counted ten times or more. This sequence joins TRBV7-6 and TRBJ2-1, with D possibly matching TRBD2 (5 bases). The CDR3 has 13 amino acids. Germline V CDR1 and CDR2: SGHVS, FNYEAQ. The germline V and J ends were trimmed by 5 bases and 9 bases, with 14 bases remaining between them. In DNA, the CDR3 is TGTGCCAGCAGCCCGACGGTGGGGAGTGAGCAGTTCTTC. Protein: CASSPTVGSEQFF.

Concerning this clonotype itself: A much larger clonotype is one base distant, so this may be a read error. The chain combines TRBV2 with TRBJ2-5, with D tentatively TRBD2 (7 bases). Germline values: CDR1 SNHLY, CDR2 FYNNEI. CDR3 length: 15 residues. The CDR3 region is CASSEWGGLQETKYF. CDR3 in DNA: TGTGCCAGCAGTGAATGGGGGGGCCTACAAGAGACCAAGTACTTC.

Relative to its sample, this clonotype is medium-sized (0.01 to 0.1%). The chain joins TRBV28 to TRBJ1-6, with D possibly being TRBD1 (6 bases). The CDR3 contains 12 residues. The germline V gene encodes CDR1 MDHEN and CDR2 SYDVKM. With 2 bases removed from V and 19 bases from J, the gap between germline ends came to 15 bases. CDR3 in DNA: TGTGCCAGCAGTTTAATCGATGACAGGCTGCACTTT. This sequence encodes CASSLIDDRLHF.

This clonotype was detected many times. This sequence joins TRBV6-1 and TRBJ2-5; D is unclear. V was shortened by 6 bases and J by 5 bases, with 13 bases between the two germline ends. The germline V gene encodes CDR1 MNHNS and CDR2 SASEGT. This CDR3 has 13 amino acids. In DNA, the CDR3 is TGTGCCAGCAGCCCGGATAGATTCGAGACCCAGTACTTC. This gives the protein CASSPDRFETQYF.

The rearrangement links TRBV7-2 to TRBJ1-5; 8 nucleotides match TRBD1. CDR1 SGHTA and CDR2 FQGNSA come from the germline V gene. The CDR3 sequence is 16 residues long. V gave up 3 bases and J gave up 2 bases; unmatched junction bases: 6. The CDR3 reads CASSFSQTGGNQPQHF. DNA of the CDR3: TGTGCCAGCAGCTTCAGCCAGACAGGGGGCAATCAGCCCCAGCATTTT.